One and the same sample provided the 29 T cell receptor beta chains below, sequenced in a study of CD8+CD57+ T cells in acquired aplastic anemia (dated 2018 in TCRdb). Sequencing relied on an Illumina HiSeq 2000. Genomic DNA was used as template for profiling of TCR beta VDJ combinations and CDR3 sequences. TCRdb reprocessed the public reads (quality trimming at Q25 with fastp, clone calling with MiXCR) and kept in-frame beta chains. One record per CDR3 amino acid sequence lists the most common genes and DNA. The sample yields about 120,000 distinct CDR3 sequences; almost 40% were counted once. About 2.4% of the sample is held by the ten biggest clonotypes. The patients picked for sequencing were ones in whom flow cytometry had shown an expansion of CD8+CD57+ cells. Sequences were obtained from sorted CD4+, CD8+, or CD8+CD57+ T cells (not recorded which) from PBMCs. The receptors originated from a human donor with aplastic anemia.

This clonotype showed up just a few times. CDR3 region: CSLGQGGTEAFF. CDR3 in DNA: TGCAGCCTGGGACAGGGTGGCACTGAAGCTTTCTTT. The rearrangement uses TRBV29-1 and TRBJ1-1; 9 positions agree with TRBD1. Germline V gene data show CDR1 as SQVTM and CDR2 as ANQGSEA. This CDR3 comprises 12 residues. Losses at the gene ends were 8 bases for V and 4 bases for J; bases not matched to a gene: 5.

This CDR3 reads CASSPDRSSYGYTF. In nucleotides, the CDR3 is TGTGCCAGCTCACCAGACAGGTCTAGCTATGGCTACACCTTC. This chain links TRBV18 with TRBJ1-2; maybe TRBD1 (6 bases). CDR3 length: 14 amino acids. Germline CDR1 KGHSH, CDR2 LQKENI. V lost 2 bases and J lost 4, with 11 bases in between.

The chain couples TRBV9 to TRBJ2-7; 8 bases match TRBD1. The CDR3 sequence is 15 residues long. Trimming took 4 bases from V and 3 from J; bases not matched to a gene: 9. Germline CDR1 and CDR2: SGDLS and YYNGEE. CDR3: CASSPPGTGYYEQYF. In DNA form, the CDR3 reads TGTGCCAGCAGCCCACCAGGGACAGGCTACTACGAGCAGTACTTC.

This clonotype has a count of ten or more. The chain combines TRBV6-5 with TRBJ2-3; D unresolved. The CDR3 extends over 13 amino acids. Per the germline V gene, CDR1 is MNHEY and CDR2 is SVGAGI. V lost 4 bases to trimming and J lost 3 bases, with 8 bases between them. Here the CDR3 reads CASSLRRTDTQYF. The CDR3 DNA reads TGTGCCAGCAGTTTAAGGCGGACAGATACGCAGTATTTT.

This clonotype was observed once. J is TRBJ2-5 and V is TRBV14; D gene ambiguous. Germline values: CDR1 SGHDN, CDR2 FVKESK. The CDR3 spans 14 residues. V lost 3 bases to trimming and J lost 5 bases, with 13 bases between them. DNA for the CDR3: TGTGCCAGCAGCCATCCCCTTGGTCGGGAGACCCAGTACTTC. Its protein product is CASSHPLGRETQYF.

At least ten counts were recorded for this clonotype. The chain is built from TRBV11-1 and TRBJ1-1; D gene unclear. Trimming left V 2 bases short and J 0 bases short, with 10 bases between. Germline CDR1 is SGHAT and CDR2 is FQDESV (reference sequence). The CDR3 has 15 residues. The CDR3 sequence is CASSLRGIVNTEAFF. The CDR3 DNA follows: TGTGCCAGCAGCTTAAGAGGGATAGTGAACACTGAAGCTTTCTTT. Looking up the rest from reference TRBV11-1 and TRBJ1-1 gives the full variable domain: EAEVAQSPRYKITEKSQAVAFWCDPISGHATLYWYRQILGQGPELLVQFQDESVVDDSQLPKDRFSAERLKGVDSTLKIQPAELGDSAMYLCASSLRGIVNTEAFFGQGTRLTVV.

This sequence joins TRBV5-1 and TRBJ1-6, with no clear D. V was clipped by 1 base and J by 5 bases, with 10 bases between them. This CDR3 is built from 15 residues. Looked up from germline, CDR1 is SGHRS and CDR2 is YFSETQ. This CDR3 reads CASSLSRSNNSPLHF. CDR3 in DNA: TGCGCCAGCAGCTTGTCGCGCAGCAATAATTCACCCCTCCACTTT.

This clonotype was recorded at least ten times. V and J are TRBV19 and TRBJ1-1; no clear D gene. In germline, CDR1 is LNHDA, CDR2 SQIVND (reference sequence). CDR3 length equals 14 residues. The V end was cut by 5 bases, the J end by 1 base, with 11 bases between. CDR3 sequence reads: CASSPFNRNTEAFF. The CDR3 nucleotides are TGTGCCAGTAGTCCTTTTAACAGGAACACTGAAGCTTTCTTT.

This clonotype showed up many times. The CDR3 loop reads CASQPRLSNQPQHF. The CDR3 nucleotides read TGTGCCAGCCAACCCCGGCTTAGCAATCAGCCCCAGCATTTT. The chain joins TRBV12-3 or TRBV12-4 to TRBJ1-5; D is uncertain. Trimming took off 8 bases at V and 0 bases at J, with 11 bases between the two ends. CDR3 length: 14 amino acids.

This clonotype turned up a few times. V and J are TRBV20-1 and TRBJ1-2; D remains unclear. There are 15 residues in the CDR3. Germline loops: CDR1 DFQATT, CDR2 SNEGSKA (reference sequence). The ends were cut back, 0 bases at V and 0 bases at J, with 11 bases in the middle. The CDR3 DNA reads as TGCAGTGCTAGAGATGGAGCGCAAGCTAACTATGGCTACACCTTC. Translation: CSARDGAQANYGYTF.

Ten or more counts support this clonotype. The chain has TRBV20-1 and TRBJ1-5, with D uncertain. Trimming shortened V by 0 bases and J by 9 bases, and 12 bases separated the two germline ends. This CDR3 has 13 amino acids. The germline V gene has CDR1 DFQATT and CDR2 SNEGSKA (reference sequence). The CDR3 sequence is CSARDSSRGPQHF. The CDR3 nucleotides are TGCAGTGCTAGAGATTCCTCTCGTGGGCCCCAGCATTTT.

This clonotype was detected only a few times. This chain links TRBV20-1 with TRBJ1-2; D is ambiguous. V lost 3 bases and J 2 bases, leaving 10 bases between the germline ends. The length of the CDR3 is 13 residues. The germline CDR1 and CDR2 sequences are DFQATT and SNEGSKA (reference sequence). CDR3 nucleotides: TGCAGTGCTAGCAACCCAGAAAACTATGGCTACACCTTC. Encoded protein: CSASNPENYGYTF.

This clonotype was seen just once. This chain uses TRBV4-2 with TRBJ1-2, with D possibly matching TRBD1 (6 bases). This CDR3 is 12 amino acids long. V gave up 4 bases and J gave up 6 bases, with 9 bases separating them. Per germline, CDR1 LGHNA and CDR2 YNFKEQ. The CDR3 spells CASSLQGDGYTF. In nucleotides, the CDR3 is TGTGCCAGCAGCCTACAGGGAGATGGCTACACCTTC.

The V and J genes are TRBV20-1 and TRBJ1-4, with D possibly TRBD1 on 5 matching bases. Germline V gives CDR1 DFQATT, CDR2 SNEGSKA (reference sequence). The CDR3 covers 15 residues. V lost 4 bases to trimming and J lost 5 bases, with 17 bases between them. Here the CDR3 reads CSATTDGTVNEKLFF. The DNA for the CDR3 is TGCAGTGCTACAACAGACGGGACGGTGAATGAAAAACTGTTTTTT.

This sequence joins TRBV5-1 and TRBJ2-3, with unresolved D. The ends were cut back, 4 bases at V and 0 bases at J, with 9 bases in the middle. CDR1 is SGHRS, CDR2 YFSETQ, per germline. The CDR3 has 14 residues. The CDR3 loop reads CASSPARSTDTQYF. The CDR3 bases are TGCGCCAGCAGCCCCGCCCGGAGCACAGATACGCAGTATTTT.

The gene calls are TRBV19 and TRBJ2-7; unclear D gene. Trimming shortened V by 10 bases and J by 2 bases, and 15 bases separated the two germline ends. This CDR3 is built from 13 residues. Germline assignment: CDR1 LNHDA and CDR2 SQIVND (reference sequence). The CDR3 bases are TGTGCCACCCAACGGATAGGGACCTACGAGCAGTACTTC. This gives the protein CATQRIGTYEQYF.

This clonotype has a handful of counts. CDR3 in amino acids: CASSGGDRQGGNTEAFF. The CDR3, as DNA: TGTGCCAGCAGCGGGGGGGACCGACAGGGAGGAAACACTGAAGCTTTCTTT. The chain links TRBV9 to TRBJ1-1; 7 bases line up with TRBD1. CDR1 and CDR2 (germline): SGDLS, YYNGEE. V dropped 3 bases and J dropped 2; count of bases not matched to a gene: 13. There are 17 residues in the CDR3.

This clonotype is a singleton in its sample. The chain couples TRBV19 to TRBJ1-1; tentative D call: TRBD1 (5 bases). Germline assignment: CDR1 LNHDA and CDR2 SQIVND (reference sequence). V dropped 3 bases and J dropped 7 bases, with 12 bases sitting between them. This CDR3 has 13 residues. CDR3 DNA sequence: TGTGCCAGTAGTATGAGACAGCCAGATGAAGCTTTCTTT. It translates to CASSMRQPDEAFF.

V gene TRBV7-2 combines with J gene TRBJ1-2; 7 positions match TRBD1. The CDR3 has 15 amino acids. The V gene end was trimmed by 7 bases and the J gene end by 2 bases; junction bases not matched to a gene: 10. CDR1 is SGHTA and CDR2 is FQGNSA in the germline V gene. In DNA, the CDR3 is TGTGCCAGCACCTCCCGACAGGGAACGAACTATGGCTACACCTTC. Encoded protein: CASTSRQGTNYGYTF.

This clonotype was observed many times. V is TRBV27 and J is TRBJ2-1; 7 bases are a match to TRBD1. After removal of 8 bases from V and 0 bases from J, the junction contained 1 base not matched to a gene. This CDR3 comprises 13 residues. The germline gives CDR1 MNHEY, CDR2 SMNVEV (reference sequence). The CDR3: CASRDSSYNEQFF. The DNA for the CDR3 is TGTGCCAGCCGGGACAGCTCCTACAATGAGCAGTTCTTC.

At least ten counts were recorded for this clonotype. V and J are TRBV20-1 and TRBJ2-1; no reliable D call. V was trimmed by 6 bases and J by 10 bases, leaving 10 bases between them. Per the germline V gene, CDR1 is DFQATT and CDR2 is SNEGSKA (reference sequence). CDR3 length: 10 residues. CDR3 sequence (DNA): TGCAGTGCCGGCGTCGGGGAGCAGTTCTTC. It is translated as CSAGVGEQFF.

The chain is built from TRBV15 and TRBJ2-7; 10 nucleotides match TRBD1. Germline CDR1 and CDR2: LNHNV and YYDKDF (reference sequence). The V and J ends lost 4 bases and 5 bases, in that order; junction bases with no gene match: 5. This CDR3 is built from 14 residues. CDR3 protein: CATSKGTGANEQYF. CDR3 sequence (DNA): TGTGCCACCAGCAAGGGGACAGGGGCCAACGAGCAGTACTTC.

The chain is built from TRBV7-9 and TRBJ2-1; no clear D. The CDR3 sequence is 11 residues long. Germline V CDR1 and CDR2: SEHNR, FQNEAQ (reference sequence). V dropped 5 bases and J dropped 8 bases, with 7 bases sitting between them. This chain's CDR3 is CASSQPDEQFF. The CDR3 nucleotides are TGTGCCAGCAGCCAGCCCGATGAGCAGTTCTTC.

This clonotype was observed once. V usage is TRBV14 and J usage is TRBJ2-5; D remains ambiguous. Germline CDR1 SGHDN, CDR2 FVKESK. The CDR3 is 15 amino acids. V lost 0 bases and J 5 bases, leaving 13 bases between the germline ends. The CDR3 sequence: CASSQDAGMRETQYF. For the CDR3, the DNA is TGTGCCAGCAGCCAAGATGCAGGAATGAGGGAGACCCAGTACTTC. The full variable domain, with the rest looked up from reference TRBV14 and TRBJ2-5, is EAGVTQFPSHSVIEKGQTVTLRCDPISGHDNLYWYRRVMGKEIKFLLHFVKESKQDESGMPNNRFLAERTGGTYSTLKVQPAELEDSGVYFCASSQDAGMRETQYFGPGTRLLVL.

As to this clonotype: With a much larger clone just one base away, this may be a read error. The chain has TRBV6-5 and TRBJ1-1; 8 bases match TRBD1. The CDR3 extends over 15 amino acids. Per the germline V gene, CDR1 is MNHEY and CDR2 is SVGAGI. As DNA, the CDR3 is TGTGCCATCAGTTACCCCGGACAGGGAAGGACTGAAGCTTTCTTT. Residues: CAISYPGQGRTEAFF.

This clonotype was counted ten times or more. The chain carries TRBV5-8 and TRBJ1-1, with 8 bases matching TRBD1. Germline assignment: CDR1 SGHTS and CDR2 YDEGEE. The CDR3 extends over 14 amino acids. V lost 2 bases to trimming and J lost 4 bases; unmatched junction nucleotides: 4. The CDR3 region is CASSFPDRGTEAFF. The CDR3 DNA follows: TGTGCCAGCAGCTTCCCCGACAGGGGCACTGAAGCTTTCTTT.

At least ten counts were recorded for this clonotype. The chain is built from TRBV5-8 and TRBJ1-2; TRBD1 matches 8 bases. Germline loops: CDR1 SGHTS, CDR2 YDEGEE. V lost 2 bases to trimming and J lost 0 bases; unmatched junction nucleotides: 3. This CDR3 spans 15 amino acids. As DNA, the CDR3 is TGTGCCAGCAGCTTAGGGACAGGAGCTAACTATGGCTACACCTTC. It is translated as CASSLGTGANYGYTF.

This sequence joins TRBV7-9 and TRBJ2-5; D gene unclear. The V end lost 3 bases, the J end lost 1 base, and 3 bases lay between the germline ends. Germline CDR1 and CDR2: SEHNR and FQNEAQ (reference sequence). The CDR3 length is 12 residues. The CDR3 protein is CASSFRQETQYF. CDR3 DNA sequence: TGTGCCAGCAGCTTCCGCCAAGAGACCCAGTACTTC.

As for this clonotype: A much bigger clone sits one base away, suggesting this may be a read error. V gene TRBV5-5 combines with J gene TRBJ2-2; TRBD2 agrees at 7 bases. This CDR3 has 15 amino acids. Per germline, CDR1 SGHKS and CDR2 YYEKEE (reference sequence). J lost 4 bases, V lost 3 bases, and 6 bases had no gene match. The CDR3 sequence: CASSSGGLITGELFF. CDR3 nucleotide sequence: TGTGCCAGCAGCTCGGGGGGACTGATCACCGGGGAGCTGTTTTTT.